One sample yielded the 13 T cell receptor beta chains listed below, sequenced in a study of CD8 T cells in ankylosing spondylitis. Via MiXCR, TCRdb re-called the 5' RACE reads, giving one row per CDR3 protein. The sample lists around 150,000 distinct CDR3 sequences; under 55% were seen once. Sequencing used synovial fluid, either unsorted or a sorted T cell fraction (not recorded which). Receptors were obtained from a male donor with ankylosing spondylitis.

The chain is built from TRBV12-3 or TRBV12-4 and TRBJ2-5; D unclear. The CDR3 length is 13 residues. V dropped 3 bases and J dropped 5 bases, with 10 bases sitting between them. CDR3 sequence: CASSFLSGETQYF. The DNA for the CDR3 is TGTGCCAGCAGTTTTTTGAGTGGCGAGACCCAGTACTTC.

V is TRBV27 and J is TRBJ2-1; 9 bases are a match to TRBD2. The CDR3 covers 15 residues. V lost 4 bases to trimming and J lost 8 bases; unmatched junction nucleotides: 9. Germline values: CDR1 MNHEY, CDR2 SMNVEV (reference sequence). CDR3 sequence: CASSYWGLAFYEQFF. The DNA for the CDR3 is TGTGCCAGCAGTTATTGGGGACTAGCATTCTATGAGCAGTTCTTC.

The V gene is TRBV29-1, the J gene TRBJ2-5; either TRBD1 or TRBD2 may fit D (5 bases each). V lost 3 bases, J lost 5 bases, and 22 bases lay in between. From germline, CDR1 is SQVTM and CDR2 ANQGSEA. CDR3 length equals 16 residues. This chain's CDR3 is CSVESTRTGLRETQYF. Written as DNA, the CDR3 is TGCAGCGTTGAGTCTACACGTACGGGGCTTCGGGAGACCCAGTACTTC.

V gene TRBV9 combines with J gene TRBJ2-1; 14 positions agree with TRBD2. CDR1 is SGDLS, CDR2 YYNGEE, per germline. The CDR3 is 17 amino acids. V dropped 4 bases and J dropped 8; count of bases not matched to a gene: 11. CDR3 in amino acids: CASSSGTSGSRGDEQFF. The CDR3, as DNA: TGTGCCAGCAGCTCCGGGACTAGCGGGAGTCGAGGCGATGAGCAGTTCTTC.

In its sample, this clonotype was seen a few times. The gene calls are TRBV12-3 or TRBV12-4 and TRBJ1-1; D call uncertain. The CDR3 has 11 residues. The germline V and J ends were trimmed by 5 bases and 10 bases, with 11 bases remaining between them. CDR3 sequence (DNA): TGTGCCAGCAGTCATCCGACCGGAGCTTTCTTT. Translating gives CASSHPTGAFF.

The CDR3 DNA reads as TGTGCCAGCAGCCAACCAATTTACACTGAAGCTTTCTTT. Its protein product is CASSQPIYTEAFF. This sequence joins TRBV4-2 and TRBJ1-1, with no clear D. Germline V CDR1 and CDR2: LGHNA, YNFKEQ. CDR3 length: 13 amino acids. The V end was cut by 2 bases, the J end by 3 bases, with 7 bases between.

This clonotype has just a few counts. The V gene is TRBV25-1, the J gene TRBJ1-1; tentative D call: TRBD1 (5 bases). The ends were cut back, 8 bases at V and 5 bases at J, with 9 bases in the middle. This CDR3 is 11 amino acids long. In germline, CDR1 is MGHDK, CDR2 SYGVNS. The CDR3 DNA reads as TGTGCCAGCGGTTGGGGGACTGAAGCTTTCTTT. As protein: CASGWGTEAFF.

On this clonotype: The final CDR3 position lacks the conserved phenylalanine or tryptophan, pointing to a likely read error. The chain employs TRBV7-6 and TRBJ2-1, with 12 nucleotides matching TRBD2. This CDR3 contains 17 residues. The V segment lost 3 bases and the J segment 5 bases; nucleotides outside the gene matches: 8. Germline V gene lookup returns CDR1 SGHVS and CDR2 FNYEAQ. CDR3 amino acids: CASSFDEGLAGNNEQFS. The CDR3 nucleotides are TGTGCCAGCAGCTTTGACGAAGGACTAGCGGGAAACAATGAGCAGTTCTCC.

A few counts support this clonotype. This rearrangement joins TRBV4-1 to TRBJ1-2; 7 nucleotides line up with TRBD1. The germline V gene encodes CDR1 MGHRA and CDR2 YSYEKL. The V and J ends lost 4 bases and 7 bases, in that order; junction bases with no gene match: 9. This CDR3 is 14 amino acids long. In DNA form, the CDR3 reads TGCGCCAGCAGCCGTCGACAGGGTAGAAGTGGCTACACCTTC. Its translation is CASSRRQGRSGYTF.

The J gene is TRBJ2-1, the V gene TRBV2, with 7 bases that match TRBD1. CDR1 SNHLY and CDR2 FYNNEI come from the germline V gene. Trimming cost V 3 bases and J 10 bases; bases outside gene matches: 15. There are 16 residues in the CDR3. This CDR3 reads CASSESQGIPNGEQFF. CDR3 nucleotide sequence: TGTGCCAGCAGTGAGTCACAGGGGATCCCAAATGGCGAGCAGTTCTTC.

This chain joins TRBV4-1 and TRBJ1-5; 7 bases map to TRBD1. CDR1 MGHRA and CDR2 YSYEKL come from the germline V gene. Trimming took 4 bases from V and 2 from J; bases not matched to a gene: 14. The CDR3 loop spans 18 amino acids. The CDR3 reads CASSPGTAISVGNQPQHF. The CDR3 bases are TGCGCCAGCAGCCCAGGGACAGCTATATCCGTTGGCAATCAGCCCCAGCATTTT.

This clonotype came up many times. This chain connects TRBV6-1 to TRBJ2-1; 14 nucleotides match TRBD2. Looked up from germline, CDR1 is MNHNS and CDR2 is SASEGT. J gave up 9 bases and V 5 bases, and 9 bases lay outside the gene matches. The CDR3 has 16 amino acids. The chain's CDR3 is CASSPNSGLAGGEQFF. CDR3 DNA sequence: TGTGCCAGCAGTCCGAACAGCGGACTAGCGGGAGGTGAGCAGTTCTTC.

The chain uses TRBV6-1 and TRBJ1-6; no definite D call. This CDR3 spans 14 amino acids. Germline V CDR1 and CDR2: MNHNS, SASEGT. V dropped 3 bases and J dropped 7 bases, with 10 bases sitting between them. For the CDR3, the DNA is TGTGCCAGCAGTGAGGCCACAGAGAATTCACCCCTCCACTTT. It codes for CASSEATENSPLHF.